This entry lists 14 T cell receptor beta chains sequenced from one sample in a study of shared clonotypes between healthy human individuals. Generated by immunoSEQ multiplex PCR, the TCRdb table keeps only in-frame clones and is missing some. The data contain about 2 million clones, around 96% of them seen just once; the ten biggest clones take up more than 0.95%. In the naive CD8 group, cells lacked CD45RO and were positively selected for CCR7, so terminally differentiated effector memory CD45RA+ cells were left out. The sequenced sample was naive CD8+ T cells sorted from blood. These receptor sequences come from a young man in good health.

The chain carries TRBV6-1 and TRBJ1-6, with unresolved D. The germline V and J ends were trimmed by 9 bases and 0 bases, with 12 bases remaining between them. Germline V gene data show CDR1 as MNHNS and CDR2 as SASEGT. CDR3 size: 15 residues. This CDR3 reads CASSDPGSYNSPLHF. CDR3 nucleotide sequence: TGTGCCAGTTCAGACCCCGGCTCCTATAATTCACCCCTCCACTTT.

This rearrangement joins TRBV7-9 to TRBJ2-1; 15 nucleotides line up with TRBD2. The CDR3 extends over 17 amino acids. J lost 7 bases, V lost 5 bases, and 9 bases had no gene match. Germline lookup yields CDR1 SEHNR and CDR2 FQNEAQ (reference sequence). Here the CDR3 DNA reads TGTGCCAGCAGCCCTGGACTAGCGGGAGGGCGTTGGAATGAGCAGTTCTTC. Its translation: CASSPGLAGGRWNEQFF.

This clone was seen a single time. The chain recombines TRBV6-4 with TRBJ2-7, with 8 bases aligning to TRBD2. V shed 6 bases, J shed 4 bases, and the junction held 5 bases outside the gene matches. Per germline, CDR1 MRHNA and CDR2 SNTAGT. The CDR3 contains 13 residues. Here the CDR3 reads CASRDTSGYEQYF. In DNA, the CDR3 is TGTGCCAGCAGGGACACTAGCGGATACGAGCAGTACTTC.

A single count supports this clone. Other nucleotide sequences in the sample specify the same CDR3. The genes are TRBV4-3 and TRBJ2-7; no clear D gene. Germline CDR1 and CDR2: LGHNA and YSLEER. V lost 1 base and J 1 base, leaving 5 bases between the germline ends. The CDR3 length is 13 residues. CDR3 residues: CASSQGRSYEQYF. The CDR3 region has the DNA TGCGCCAGCAGCCAAGGGCGATCCTACGAGCAGTACTTC.

The chain employs TRBV11-2 and TRBJ2-3; 7 bases agree with TRBD2. Germline-derived CDR1 and CDR2 are SGHAT and FQNNGV. The CDR3 covers 16 residues. The V gene end was trimmed by 4 bases and the J gene end by 2 bases; junction bases not matched to a gene: 9. The CDR3 is CASSWGGLPYTDTQYF. Written as DNA, the CDR3 is TGTGCCAGCAGCTGGGGGGGACTACCTTACACAGATACGCAGTATTTT.

The chain employs TRBV30 and TRBJ2-7; perhaps TRBD2 as D (5 bases). The CDR3 extends over 13 amino acids. Germline CDR1 reads GTSNPN; CDR2 reads SVGIG (reference sequence). Trimming took off 5 bases at V and 6 bases at J, with 17 bases between the two ends. In DNA form, the CDR3 reads TGTGCCTGGGCGTGGGAGCCGGGGTTCGAGCAGTACTTC. Protein: CAWAWEPGFEQYF. The full variable domain, completed using reference TRBV30 and TRBJ2-7, is SQTIHQWPATLVQPVGSPLSLECTVEGTSNPNLYWYRQAAGRGLQLLFYSVGIGQISSEVPQNLSASRPQDRQFILSSKKLLLSDSGFYLCAWAWEPGFEQYFGPGTRLTVT.

This clone was observed a single time. The V call is TRBV4-3, the J call TRBJ1-1; TRBD1 aligns across 7 bases. J was trimmed by 1 base and V by 1 base; bases with no gene match: 0. CDR3 length: 14 residues. Germline V CDR1 and CDR2: LGHNA, YSLEER. Here the CDR3 reads CASSQGDRNTEAFF. As DNA, the CDR3 is TGCGCCAGCAGCCAAGGGGACAGGAACACTGAAGCTTTCTTT.

The rearrangement links TRBV6-5 to TRBJ2-5; tentatively, D is TRBD1 (5 bases). Germline V lookup: CDR1 MNHEY, CDR2 SVGAGI. This CDR3 has 15 residues. With 4 bases removed from V and 2 bases from J, the gap between germline ends came to 14 bases. The CDR3 bases are TGTGCCAGCAGTTTCTACGGACAAATACAAGAGACCCAGTACTTC. It encodes CASSFYGQIQETQYF.

This clone was counted once. The chain is built from TRBV7-6 and TRBJ1-1; D remains ambiguous. The CDR3 totals 16 residues. Trimming took off 5 bases at V and 1 base at J, with 17 bases between the two ends. The V gene's germline CDR1 is SGHVS and CDR2 FNYEAQ. The CDR3 DNA reads TGTGCCAGCAGCCCATCCCATGGACGGACGAACACTGAAGCTTTCTTT. It codes for CASSPSHGRTNTEAFF.

The chain employs TRBV4-1 and TRBJ1-2; maybe TRBD1 (5 bases). The CDR3 length is 13 residues. Per germline, CDR1 MGHRA and CDR2 YSYEKL. V dropped 4 bases and J dropped 7 bases, with 13 bases sitting between them. The CDR3 loop reads CASSLIGAAGYTF. CDR3 nucleotides: TGCGCCAGCAGCCTAATAGGGGCAGCTGGCTACACCTTC.

The J gene is TRBJ1-2, the V gene TRBV25-1; 7 nucleotides line up with TRBD1. With V trimmed by 4 bases and J by 5 bases, 10 bases remained unmatched. The CDR3 is 15 residues long. CDR1 is MGHDK and CDR2 is SYGVNS in the germline V gene. CDR3 residues: CASSGTGTDRYGYTF. The DNA for the CDR3 is TGTGCCAGCAGTGGAACCGGGACAGACCGATATGGCTACACCTTC.

The rearrangement links TRBV4-2 to TRBJ2-3, with a weak D call TRBD1 (6 bases). The CDR3 is made up of 19 amino acids. Germline V gene lookup returns CDR1 LGHNA and CDR2 YNFKEQ. Trimming left V 0 bases short and J 4 bases short, with 23 bases between. CDR3 bases: TGTGCCAGCAGCCAAGAAGGGCAGGGTATGGTTGAGGGGGCAGATACGCAGTATTTT. As protein: CASSQEGQGMVEGADTQYF.

The rearrangement uses TRBV19 and TRBJ2-3; TRBD2 aligns across 7 bases. The V segment lost 4 bases and the J segment 4 bases; nucleotides outside the gene matches: 14. CDR3 size: 17 residues. Looked up from germline, CDR1 is LNHDA and CDR2 is SQIVND (reference sequence). The CDR3 region is CASSTGTIRAGADTQYF. The CDR3 nucleotides are TGTGCCAGTAGTACCGGGACTATCAGAGCGGGCGCAGATACGCAGTATTTT. Full variable domain (rest looked up from reference TRBV19 and TRBJ2-3): DGGITQSPKYLFRKEGQNVTLSCEQNLNHDAMYWYRQDPGQGLRLIYYSQIVNDFQKGDIAEGYSVSREKKESFPLTVTSAQKNPTAFYLCASSTGTIRAGADTQYFGPGTRLTVL.

The genes are TRBV10-3 and TRBJ1-2; maybe TRBD1 (5 bases). Trimming took 0 bases from V and 8 from J, leaving 16 bases between them. CDR3 length: 15 residues. The germline CDR1 and CDR2 sequences are ENHRY and SYGVKD. The CDR3 is CAISESGEFVYGYTF. The CDR3 DNA follows: TGTGCCATCAGTGAGTCAGGGGAGTTCGTGTACGGCTACACCTTC.